One and the same sample provided the 14 T cell receptor beta chains below, sequenced in a study of blood T cell repertoires in COVID-19. Profiling relied on immunoSEQ multiplex PCR, and the TCRdb table lists in-frame clones only, not all of them. The data hold 75,000 to 95,000 clones, with about 81% observed a single time. Sequenced: peripheral blood. The source is a human donor in a cohort sampled during active COVID-19.

This chain uses TRBV3-1 (or the pseudogene TRBV3-2) with TRBJ1-2; D might be TRBD1 (5 bases). The CDR3 loop spans 16 amino acids. V lost 0 bases, J lost 8 bases, and 19 bases lay in between. Germline-derived CDR1 and CDR2 are LGHDT and YNNKEL (reference sequence). CDR3 sequence: CASSQDYLPGEEGYTF. CDR3 DNA: TGTGCCAGCAGCCAAGATTACCTGCCGGGGGAGGAAGGCTACACCTTC.

The gene calls are TRBV6-4 and TRBJ2-7; 9 bases agree with TRBD1. V lost 4 bases and J lost 6; bases outside the gene matches: 10. This CDR3 region has 15 residues. Germline V gives CDR1 MRHNA, CDR2 SNTAGT. The DNA for the CDR3 is TGTGCCAGCAGTGCAACACCCGGGACAGGGCTCGAGCAGTACTTC. This translates into CASSATPGTGLEQYF.

The V gene is TRBV4-2, the J gene TRBJ1-1, with no clear D. CDR1 is LGHNA, CDR2 YNFKEQ, per germline. The V and J ends lost 4 bases and 5 bases respectively, with 8 bases between them. The CDR3 spans 12 residues. CDR3: CASSPAGTEAFF. The CDR3 DNA is TGTGCCAGCAGCCCTGCGGGGACTGAAGCTTTCTTT.

The table lists this clone with a count of one. The rearrangement links TRBV28 to TRBJ1-5; possibly TRBD1 for D (6 bases). The V end lost 6 bases, the J end lost 3 bases, and 18 bases lay between the germline ends. The CDR3 loop spans 16 amino acids. Germline V gene data show CDR1 as MDHEN and CDR2 as SYDVKM. The CDR3 sequence: CASSIGSGHYNQPQHF. The CDR3 nucleotides are TGTGCCAGCAGCATAGGGTCGGGACACTACAATCAGCCCCAGCATTTT.

This chain links TRBV18 with TRBJ1-1; 9 bases fit TRBD1. The V gene's germline CDR1 is KGHSH and CDR2 LQKENI. With 3 bases clipped from V and 0 bases from J, the junction kept 8 bases outside the gene matches. This CDR3 is built from 17 residues. The CDR3 DNA sequence: TGTGCCAGCTCACCCTTCCCGGGACAGGGAATGAACACTGAAGCTTTCTTT. Protein: CASSPFPGQGMNTEAFF.

The gene calls are TRBV4-1 and TRBJ1-2; 7 nucleotides agree with TRBD1. V lost 1 base, J lost 4 bases, and 6 bases stayed unmatched. There are 15 residues in the CDR3. From germline, CDR1 is MGHRA and CDR2 YSYEKL. CDR3 DNA sequence: TGCGCCAGCAGCCAAGCCCCGGGACAGCTCTATGGCTACACCTTC. Protein sequence: CASSQAPGQLYGYTF.

The V gene is TRBV7-8, the J gene TRBJ2-3, with 12 bases fitting TRBD2. The CDR3 spans 17 residues. Trimming took 7 bases from V and 0 from J; bases not matched to a gene: 8. In germline, CDR1 is SGHVS, CDR2 FQNEAQ. The CDR3 here is CASIGGGLAGSTDTQYF. The CDR3 bases are TGTGCCAGCATTGGAGGTGGACTAGCGGGGAGCACAGATACGCAGTATTTT.

This clone was picked up one time. The rearrangement uses TRBV19 and TRBJ1-6; TRBD1 matches at 7 bases. Germline V lookup: CDR1 LNHDA, CDR2 SQIVND (reference sequence). The CDR3 has 14 amino acids. The V segment lost 7 bases and the J segment 12 bases; nucleotides outside the gene matches: 12. CDR3 region: CASTVGRGNEPLHF. The CDR3 nucleotides are TGTGCCAGTACAGTCGGCAGGGGGAATGAACCCCTCCACTTT.

This chain joins TRBV7-9 and TRBJ2-1, with 8 bases fitting TRBD1. J lost 6 bases, V lost 5 bases, and 6 bases had no gene match. Germline CDR1 SEHNR, CDR2 FQNEAQ (reference sequence). The CDR3 totals 14 residues. As DNA, the CDR3 is TGTGCCAGCAGCCTGGACAGGGATAGCAATGAGCAGTTCTTC. Its translation is CASSLDRDSNEQFF. The full variable domain, with the rest looked up from reference TRBV7-9 and TRBJ2-1, is DTGVSQNPRHKITKRGQNVTFRCDPISEHNRLYWYRQTLGQGPEFLTYFQNEAQLEKSRLLSDRFSAERPKGSFSTLEIQRTEQGDSAMYLCASSLDRDSNEQFFGPGTRLTVL.

The chain joins TRBV12-3 or TRBV12-4 to TRBJ2-7; unclear D gene. The CDR3 spans 12 residues. Trimming stripped 5 bases from V and 0 bases from J, with 5 bases between. The CDR3 protein is CASSTDSYEQYF. Written as DNA, the CDR3 is TGTGCCAGCAGTACAGACTCCTACGAGCAGTACTTC.

This clone was seen once. The J gene is TRBJ2-1, the V gene TRBV27, with TRBD2 as a possible D gene (5 bases). This CDR3 is 15 amino acids long. The V end was cut by 6 bases, the J end by 1 base, with 13 bases between. Germline-derived CDR1 and CDR2 are MNHEY and SMNVEV (reference sequence). CDR3 amino acids: CASSSPQRSYNEQFF. DNA of the CDR3: TGTGCCAGCAGCTCCCCCCAGCGGTCCTACAATGAGCAGTTCTTC.

This clone showed up just a few times. The chain couples TRBV2 to TRBJ2-7; TRBD1 is a possible D gene (7 bases). V was trimmed by 6 bases and J by 2 bases, leaving 14 bases between them. CDR3 length: 14 amino acids. The germline V gene encodes CDR1 SNHLY and CDR2 FYNNEI. CDR3 sequence: CASRRDSGPYEQYF. The CDR3, as DNA: TGTGCCAGCAGGCGGGACAGCGGGCCCTACGAGCAGTACTTC.

As DNA, the CDR3 is TGCAGCGTGCCAGGGACTAGCGGGGGGGTTTACAATGAGCAGTTCTTC. It is translated as CSVPGTSGGVYNEQFF. This chain connects TRBV29-1 to TRBJ2-1, with 16 bases that match TRBD2. Unmatched junction bases numbered 6, after V lost 6 bases and J lost 4 bases. The CDR3 is made up of 16 amino acids. The germline CDR1 and CDR2 sequences are SQVTM and ANQGSEA.

The chain uses TRBV7-8 and TRBJ2-3; 8 bases are shared with TRBD1. The CDR3 length is 18 residues. J was trimmed by 4 bases and V by 3 bases; bases with no gene match: 15. From germline, CDR1 is SGHVS and CDR2 FQNEAQ. The DNA for the CDR3 is TGTGCCAGCAGCTTCGCCACCCCGCTCGGACAGGGCGCAGATACGCAGTATTTT. This encodes CASSFATPLGQGADTQYF.